A single sample is the source of the 6 T cell receptor beta chains below, sequenced in a study of breast tumors, draining lymph nodes, adjacent tissues. The lymph nodes were axillary draining lymph nodes from breast cancer patients. One entry per CDR3 protein results from TCRdb running MiXCR on the multiplex PCR reads. The profile shows approximately 130,000 distinct CDR3 sequences, 20% to 25% of them singletons. The sample comprised axillary lymph node tissue. All receptors derive from a female donor with breast cancer. Some clones in this sample may be carry-over from other donors' samples.

This clonotype showed up many times. The chain employs TRBV11-3 and TRBJ2-1, with D possibly matching TRBD1 (6 bases). Trimming removed 3 bases from V and 6 bases from J, with 15 bases in between. The CDR3 loop spans 15 amino acids. Per the germline V gene, CDR1 is SGHNT and CDR2 is YENEEA. The CDR3 sequence is CASSFRDIATNEQFF. CDR3 sequence (DNA): TGTGCCAGCAGCTTCCGGGACATAGCCACCAATGAGCAGTTCTTC.

This clonotype was seen repeatedly, ten times or more. The gene calls are TRBV20-1 and TRBJ2-1, with D tentatively TRBD2 (6 bases). The germline gives CDR1 DFQATT, CDR2 SNEGSKA (reference sequence). Trimming stripped 5 bases from V and 0 bases from J, with 11 bases between. The CDR3 has 14 residues. CDR3 bases: TGCAGTGCTTACGAAGCGGGCTCCTACAATGAGCAGTTCTTC. Translated: CSAYEAGSYNEQFF.

This clonotype has a count of ten or more. CDR3 nucleotide sequence: TGTGCCTGGAGAAAAAGGGGCAACTCCTACGAGCAGTACTTC. Translation: CAWRKRGNSYEQYF. The rearrangement uses TRBV30 and TRBJ2-7, with a weak D call TRBD1 (5 bases). CDR1 is GTSNPN and CDR2 is SVGIG in the germline V gene (reference sequence). Trimming took 3 bases from V and 0 from J, leaving 12 bases between them. CDR3 length: 14 residues.

This clonotype showed up many times. The chain employs TRBV2 and TRBJ2-7; 9 bases line up with TRBD2. The CDR3 has 14 amino acids. Germline V gene sequence: CDR1 SNHLY, CDR2 FYNNEI. V gave up 5 bases and J gave up 5 bases; unmatched junction bases: 7. The DNA of the CDR3 is TGTGCCAGCAGTCCCCGGACTAGCGTCGACGAGCAGTACTTC. Its translation is CASSPRTSVDEQYF.

Only one count was recorded for this clonotype. A single base separates this from a much larger clone, so it may be a read error. The gene calls are TRBV20-1 and TRBJ2-7; 16 bases match TRBD2. The CDR3 covers 15 residues. Trimming cost V 7 bases and J 7 bases; bases outside gene matches: 10. The germline CDR1 and CDR2 sequences are DFQATT and SNEGSKA (reference sequence). The CDR3 loop is CSVRTGTSGGDEQYF. Written as DNA, the CDR3 is TGCAGTGTTCGCACCGGGACTAGCGGGGGGGATGAGCAGTACTTC.

This clonotype was detected many times. The rearrangement joins TRBV4-3 to TRBJ2-1; D is possibly TRBD1 or TRBD2 (5 bases each). Germline V gene sequence: CDR1 LGHNA, CDR2 YSLEER. This CDR3 is 15 amino acids long. V was shortened by 0 bases and J by 10 bases, with 16 bases between the two germline ends. Here the CDR3 reads CASSQDFAARGEQFF. The CDR3 DNA sequence: TGCGCCAGCAGCCAAGATTTCGCCGCCCGGGGCGAGCAGTTCTTC.